This TCR beta chain was retrieved from a study of human T cells and chemical hapten exposure (dated by TCRdb to the early 2020s). Regarding the complete study: For sensitization, 2% DPC in acetone was applied to a roughly 2 cm by roughly 2 cm area of upper inner arm skin. Throughout the study period of around 24 weeks, patients also received therapeutic DPC doses to the scalp every week. Patch testing was done on the upper back using Finn chambers containing 0.01% DPC, and results were scored after 6 days according to International Contact Dermatitis Research Group standards. Alopecia areata with under or over 50% scalp involvement, alopecia totalis and alopecia universalis were represented in the patient cohort, which was mostly female. The libraries were sequenced as a pool, and the TCR yield per sample differed mostly because of small variations in library volumes within the pool. This study followed changes in the peripheral blood TCR repertoire in vivo during primary and secondary sensitization of alopecia patients to the hapten diphenylcyclopropenone (DPC). Blood was sampled from patients pre-sensitization (week 0) and at 2, 6 and about 24 weeks after DPC sensitization. About 29 alopecia patients gave blood for TCR sequencing at one to four time points (pre-sensitization, 2, 6 and 24 weeks).

Library preparation employed RACE. The listed sequencing device is NextSeq 500. During library preparation, unique molecular identifiers were attached to individual cDNA molecules so that TCRs could be counted quantitatively and reproducibly. Each blood RNA sample was used to sequence both TCR alpha and TCR beta chains. On the study's bioinformatics: Samples had a median of approximately 96,000 TCRs, with a range from roughly 20,000 to 690,600. The Decombinator software suite was used to annotate the V, J and CDR3 of the TCR reads. Every sample was subsampled to the same number of TCRs (28,000) for the PS versus PT1 abundance plots. Expanded TCRs were defined as absent before sensitization and observed at least eight times at the 2-week time point. TCRdb handled the public reads itself, with Q25 trimming in fastp and clone calling in MiXCR, and kept productive beta chains. Rows are combined by CDR3 protein, so each entry shows the most common genes and DNA. TCRdb's processing, not the authors' own work, is the source of the V and J calls. Present in this sample are 250,000 or so distinct CDR3 sequences, around 7.7% of which were seen just once. Together, the top ten hold about 1.1% of the sample.

As to this clonotype: Its antigen has not been determined. Qualities for individual bases were not recorded, and no much larger clone is one base off.

The meaning of the sample's time point label: pre-sensitization, week 0. The label giving this sample's treatment or condition can be read as: therapeutic diphenylcyclopropenone sensitization with weekly scalp DPC. At each patch-test visit, blood was drawn before the patch test was applied. To be eligible, patients had to be aged 18 to 70, diagnosed with alopecia and judged suitable for DPC therapy, while pregnant patients were excluded. Total RNA was extracted from unfractionated whole blood that had been collected in Tempus Blood RNA tubes. General study outcomes and caveats: A positive correlation was found between the number of PT1 expanded TCRs and patch test score, with significance reached at thresholds 8, 16 and 32 but not 4. Because every patient had alopecia, a presumed autoimmune disease, the patients' immune response might differ from that of healthy individuals. Compared with pre-sensitization or healthy control sets, expanded TCRs formed significantly more large CDR3 similarity clusters, which is consistent with antigen-driven responses. No change with DPC sensitization was found in the number of TCRs above 1 in 1000 frequency, and no evidence of global repertoire structure alterations was found. After repeated subsampling, the strength of the expansion versus patch-test correlation and the threshold at which it became significant changed.

The germline V gene gives CDR1 as SGHRS and CDR2 as YFSETQ. Ends trimmed: V by 0 bases, J by 4 bases; bases unmatched to a gene: 6. Reading from cysteine to phenylalanine, the CDR3 counts 16 amino acids. Kept here is only the CDR3 DNA, which spans 48 bases and is read in frame from base 1. This receptor chain uses TRBV5-1 and TRBJ2-4, and 8 bases in between align with TRBD2. Source: whole blood, taken in connection with sensitization to the hapten diphenylcyclopropenone (DPC). The receptor comes from a man aged 18 to 30 with alopecia areata. Some clones in this sample may be carry-over from other donors' samples. The CDR3 here reads CASSLGPSGPKNIQYF. The nucleotide sequence is TGCGCCAGCAGCTTGGGGCCTAGCGGGCCTAAAAACATTCAGTACTTC.